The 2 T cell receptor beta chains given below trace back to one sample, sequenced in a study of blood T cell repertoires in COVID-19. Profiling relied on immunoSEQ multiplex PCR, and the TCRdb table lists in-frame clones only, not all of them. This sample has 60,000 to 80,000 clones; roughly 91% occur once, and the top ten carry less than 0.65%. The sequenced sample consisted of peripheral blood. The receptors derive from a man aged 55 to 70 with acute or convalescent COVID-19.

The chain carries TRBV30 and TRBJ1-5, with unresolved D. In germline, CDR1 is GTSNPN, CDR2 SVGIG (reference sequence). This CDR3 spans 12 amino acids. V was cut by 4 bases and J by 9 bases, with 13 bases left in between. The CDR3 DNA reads TGTGCCTGGAACCTCCGAGAGGGGCCCCAGCATTTT. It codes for CAWNLREGPQHF.

This CDR3 reads CASSIARGTGSGANVLTF. DNA of the CDR3: TGTGCCAGTAGTATAGCGCGGGGGACGGGCTCTGGGGCCAACGTCCTGACTTTC. The chain carries TRBV19 and TRBJ2-6; 7 nucleotides agree with TRBD2. The CDR3 consists of 18 residues. Germline CDR1 reads LNHDA; CDR2 reads SQIVND (reference sequence). Germline trimming cut 1 base from V and 0 bases from J; bases unmatched to any gene: 6.